These T cell receptor beta chains were read from a single sample in a study of T cell responses to AZD1222 COVID-19 vaccine. Profiled with immunoSEQ multiplex PCR; TCRdb holds only in-frame clones, not every one. The data contain 50,000 to 70,000 clones, approximately 85% of them seen just once; the ten biggest clones take up approximately 19%. Here the sequenced sample was peripheral blood, taken on day 0 of MenACWY control vaccination. These receptors all come from an adult in good health. Each CDR3 is given with its conserved first and last residue. D genes are given only for firm matches. Rows may omit the clone size; those that give it use once, few, many or a size class.

size: medium-sized; length: 15; V: TRBV19; D: TRBD2; J: TRBJ2-2; DNA: TGTGCCAGTAGTGCACCGGGACTAGCGTCCGGGGAGCTGTTTTTT; CDR3: CASSAPGLASGELFF
size: -; length: 13; V: TRBV6-1; D: -; J: TRBJ2-7; DNA: TGTGCCAGCAGTGAAGGGCCAGAAGGCGAGCAGTACTTC; CDR3: CASSEGPEGEQYF
size: -; length: 16; V: TRBV19; D: TRBD2; J: TRBJ2-5; DNA: TGTGCCAGTAGTTTCAGACTAGCGGAGACGGGAGAGACCCAGTACTTC; CDR3: CASSFRLAETGETQYF
size: -; length: 15; V: TRBV7-6; D: -; J: TRBJ2-1; DNA: TGTGCCAGCAGCCCCGGTAGAGGGGGGCTCGGTGAGCAGTTCTTC; CDR3: CASSPGRGGLGEQFF
size: -; length: 15; V: TRBV9; D: TRBD2; J: TRBJ2-3; DNA: TGTGCCAGCAGCCTTAGCGGGACTAGCACAGATACGCAGTATTTT; CDR3: CASSLSGTSTDTQYF
size: -; length: 11; V: TRBV29-1; D: -; J: TRBJ1-2; DNA: TGCAGCGTTGCAGGGTTGGCTGGCTACACCTTC; CDR3: CSVAGLAGYTF
size: once; length: 14; V: TRBV7-6; D: -; J: TRBJ1-1; DNA: TGTGCCAGCAGCCCCAGGGGAATGAACACTGAAGCTTTCTTT; CDR3: CASSPRGMNTEAFF
size: -; length: 14; V: TRBV10-3; D: -; J: TRBJ2-1; DNA: TGTGCCATCAGTGAGTCAGCGTTTGGGAATGAGCAGTTCTTC; CDR3: CAISESAFGNEQFF
size: -; length: 13; V: TRBV5-1; D: -; J: TRBJ2-7; DNA: TGCGCCAGCAGCCTAAGCACCAGCCACGAGCAGTACTTC; CDR3: CASSLSTSHEQYF
size: -; length: 13; V: TRBV6-4; D: -; J: TRBJ1-5; DNA: TGTGCCAGCAGTGACAGGGAAAATCAGCCCCAGCATTTT; CDR3: CASSDRENQPQHF
size: -; length: 15; V: TRBV29-1; D: TRBD1; J: TRBJ1-4; DNA: TGCAGCGTCGCCTCGAGACAGGGGGGTAATGAAAAACTGTTTTTT; CDR3: CSVASRQGGNEKLFF
size: -; length: 13; V: TRBV7-9; D: TRBD2; J: TRBJ2-7; DNA: TGTGCCAGCAGCCGGGAGGATACCTACGAGCAGTACTTC; CDR3: CASSREDTYEQYF
size: -; length: 13; V: TRBV10-3; D: -; J: TRBJ2-1; DNA: TGTGCCATCAGTAGGGATTCCTACAATGAGCAGTTCTTC; CDR3: CAISRDSYNEQFF
size: -; length: 12; V: TRBV27; D: -; J: TRBJ2-5; DNA: TGTGCCAGCAGTCGCCTCGGAGAGACCCAGTACTTC; CDR3: CASSRLGETQYF
size: few; length: 16; V: TRBV18; D: TRBD2; J: TRBJ2-1; DNA: TGTGCCAGCTCACGTCCGGCGGGAGAGCGGTCCAATGAGCAGTTCTTC; CDR3: CASSRPAGERSNEQFF
size: -; length: 15; V: TRBV6-5; D: TRBD2; J: TRBJ2-1; DNA: TGTGCCAGCATGAGGGGGACTAGCGGGCGCAATGAGCAGTTCTTC; CDR3: CASMRGTSGRNEQFF
size: -; length: 14; V: TRBV5-1; D: -; J: TRBJ2-5; DNA: TGCGCCAGCAGCTTGGGACCCAGAGGAGAGACCCAGTACTTC; CDR3: CASSLGPRGETQYF
size: -; length: 15; V: TRBV7-9; D: -; J: TRBJ2-3; DNA: TGTGCCAGCAGGACCCCGGAGGGCCGGAAAGATACGCAGTATTTT; CDR3: CASRTPEGRKDTQYF
size: -; length: 14; V: TRBV10-3; D: -; J: TRBJ1-5; DNA: TGTGCCATCAGTGACAGGGAAGGTAACCAGCCCCAGCATTTT; CDR3: CAISDREGNQPQHF
size: -; length: 14; V: TRBV30; D: -; J: TRBJ2-3; DNA: TGTGCCTGGAGTGTTATCGGGCGAACAGATACGCAGTATTTT; CDR3: CAWSVIGRTDTQYF
size: -; length: 13; V: TRBV11-3; D: -; J: TRBJ1-1; DNA: TGTGCCAGCAGCCTTGGGAGAAACACTGAAGCTTTCTTT; CDR3: CASSLGRNTEAFF
size: -; length: 15; V: TRBV7-8; D: -; J: TRBJ2-3; DNA: TGTGCCAGCAGCCGAGGAGGAACAGCTGGAGATACGCAGTATTTT; CDR3: CASSRGGTAGDTQYF
size: -; length: 13; V: TRBV12-3/TRBV12-4; D: TRBD1; J: TRBJ2-7; DNA: TGTGCCAGCAGCTCCGGACAGGTTGGCGGGCAGTACTTC; CDR3: CASSSGQVGGQYF
size: -; length: 17; V: TRBV28; D: TRBD2; J: TRBJ2-1; DNA: TGTGCCAGCAGCTCCGGACTAGCGGGAGGCCGGGGCAATGAGCAGTTCTTC; CDR3: CASSSGLAGGRGNEQFF
size: -; length: 15; V: TRBV6-5; D: TRBD2; J: TRBJ2-7; DNA: TGTGCCAGCAGTTACGGGAGTAGCGGGAGATACGAGCAGTACTTC; CDR3: CASSYGSSGRYEQYF
size: -; length: 13; V: TRBV7-2; D: -; J: TRBJ2-1; DNA: TGTGCCAGCAGCTTAGCGGTAGCTAATGAGCAGTTCTTC; CDR3: CASSLAVANEQFF
size: -; length: 15; V: TRBV9; D: TRBD1; J: TRBJ2-1; DNA: TGTGCCAGCAGCCCCCGACAGGGGGGGAGGAATGAGCAGTTCTTC; CDR3: CASSPRQGGRNEQFF
size: -; length: 14; V: TRBV28; D: -; J: TRBJ1-6; DNA: TGTGCCAGCTCTACCGGGACGGGAAATTCACCCCTCCACTTT; CDR3: CASSTGTGNSPLHF
size: -; length: 13; V: TRBV4-1; D: -; J: TRBJ2-1; DNA: TGCGCCAGCAGCCAAGGACAGTACAATGAGCAGTTCTTC; CDR3: CASSQGQYNEQFF
size: -; length: 15; V: TRBV19; D: TRBD1; J: TRBJ1-6; DNA: TGTGCCAGTGGCGGTTTGGGCGGGACAGCCTCACCCCTCCACTTT; CDR3: CASGGLGGTASPLHF
size: -; length: 15; V: TRBV4-3; D: TRBD1; J: TRBJ2-1; DNA: TGCGCCAGCAGCTACGGGACAGCCACTAACAATGAGCAGTTCTTC; CDR3: CASSYGTATNNEQFF
size: -; length: 18; V: TRBV4-1; D: -; J: TRBJ2-7; DNA: TGCGCCAGCAGCCAAGATGTCGTCCAAAACAGGGGAGGATACGAGCAGTACTTC; CDR3: CASSQDVVQNRGGYEQYF
size: -; length: 14; V: TRBV7-9; D: TRBD1; J: TRBJ1-2; DNA: TGTGCCAGCAGCCCTAGGATCGGACAGGTTGGCTACACCTTC; CDR3: CASSPRIGQVGYTF
size: -; length: 14; V: TRBV11-2; D: -; J: TRBJ2-5; DNA: TGTGCCAGCAGCTTAGAGATTTTGCAAGAGACCCAGTACTTC; CDR3: CASSLEILQETQYF
size: once; length: 16; V: TRBV3-1/TRBV3-2; D: -; J: TRBJ1-2; DNA: TGTGCCAGCAGCCAAAGTACAGGTTTTCTTAACTATGGCTACACCTTC; CDR3: CASSQSTGFLNYGYTF
size: -; length: 14; V: TRBV18; D: -; J: TRBJ1-1; DNA: TGTGCCAGCTCAGAGGGCAGGGGCGGGACTGAAGCTTTCTTT; CDR3: CASSEGRGGTEAFF
size: -; length: 16; V: TRBV7-2; D: -; J: TRBJ2-6; DNA: TGTGCCAGCAGCTCTAAACAGGGATCCGGGGCCAACGTCCTGACTTTC; CDR3: CASSSKQGSGANVLTF
size: -; length: 15; V: TRBV18; D: TRBD1; J: TRBJ2-7; DNA: TGTGCCAGCTCACCGCGACCGGGACAGGGAAACGAGCAGTACTTC; CDR3: CASSPRPGQGNEQYF
size: -; length: 15; V: TRBV19; D: -; J: TRBJ2-7; DNA: TGTGCCAGTAGTAGTGATTACGGGGGTAACTACGAGCAGTACTTC; CDR3: CASSSDYGGNYEQYF
size: -; length: 15; V: TRBV25-1; D: -; J: TRBJ1-2; DNA: TGTGCCAGCAGTGAAGAGGGAGGTAACTTCTATGGCTACACCTTC; CDR3: CASSEEGGNFYGYTF
size: -; length: 14; V: TRBV7-2; D: -; J: TRBJ1-1; DNA: TGTGCCAGCAGCCTGTCCAGGGTGAACACTGAAGCTTTCTTT; CDR3: CASSLSRVNTEAFF
size: -; length: 14; V: TRBV6-1; D: -; J: TRBJ2-7; DNA: TGTGCCAGCAGTGAATCAGGGGGGTACTACGAGCAGTACTTC; CDR3: CASSESGGYYEQYF